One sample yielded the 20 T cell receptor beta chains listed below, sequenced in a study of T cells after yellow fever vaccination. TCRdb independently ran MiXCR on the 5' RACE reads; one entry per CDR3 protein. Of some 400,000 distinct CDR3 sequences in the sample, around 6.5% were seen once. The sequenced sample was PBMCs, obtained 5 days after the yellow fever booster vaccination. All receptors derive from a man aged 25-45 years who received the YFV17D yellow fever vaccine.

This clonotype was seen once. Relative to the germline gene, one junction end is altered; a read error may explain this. The chain's CDR3 is CCARPLGQGGGDTQYF. Here the CDR3 DNA reads TGCTGTGCTAGACCGCTGGGACAGGGAGGAGGTGATACGCAGTATTTT. V gene TRBV20-1 combines with J gene TRBJ2-3, with TRBD1 matching over 9 bases. This CDR3 contains 16 residues. Germline CDR1 is DFQATT and CDR2 is SNEGSKA (reference sequence).

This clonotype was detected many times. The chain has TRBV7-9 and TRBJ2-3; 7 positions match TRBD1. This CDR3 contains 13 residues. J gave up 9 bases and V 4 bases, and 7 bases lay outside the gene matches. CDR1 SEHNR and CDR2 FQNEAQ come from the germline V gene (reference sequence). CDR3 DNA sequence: TGTGCCAGCAGCTCCCAACAGGGGCGAACGCAGTATTTT. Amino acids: CASSSQQGRTQYF.

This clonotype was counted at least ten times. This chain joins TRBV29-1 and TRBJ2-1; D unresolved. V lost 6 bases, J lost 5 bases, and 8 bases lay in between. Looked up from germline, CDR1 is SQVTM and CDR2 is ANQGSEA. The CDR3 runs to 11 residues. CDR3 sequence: CSVHSDNEQFF. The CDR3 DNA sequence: TGCAGCGTGCACAGTGACAATGAGCAGTTCTTC.

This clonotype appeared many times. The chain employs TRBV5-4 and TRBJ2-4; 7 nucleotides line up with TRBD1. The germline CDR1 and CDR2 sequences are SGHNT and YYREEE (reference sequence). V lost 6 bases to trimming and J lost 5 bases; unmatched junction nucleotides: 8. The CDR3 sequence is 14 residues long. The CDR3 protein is CASTNDRDQNIQYF. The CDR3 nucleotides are TGTGCCAGCACTAATGACAGGGACCAAAACATTCAGTACTTC.

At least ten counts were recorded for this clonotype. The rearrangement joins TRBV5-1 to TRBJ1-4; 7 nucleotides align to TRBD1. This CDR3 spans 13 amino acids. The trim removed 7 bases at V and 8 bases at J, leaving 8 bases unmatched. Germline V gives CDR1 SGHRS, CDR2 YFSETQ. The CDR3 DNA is TGCGCCAGCGCTATCCGACAGGGAGAAAAACTGTTTTTT. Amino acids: CASAIRQGEKLFF.

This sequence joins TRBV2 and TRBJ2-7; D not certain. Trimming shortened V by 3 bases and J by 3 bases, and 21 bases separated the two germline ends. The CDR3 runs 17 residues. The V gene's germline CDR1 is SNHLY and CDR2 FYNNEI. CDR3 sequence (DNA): TGTGCCAGCAGTGATCGTAGCCAGATCTTGAATTTCTACGAGCAGTACTTC. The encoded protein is CASSDRSQILNFYEQYF.

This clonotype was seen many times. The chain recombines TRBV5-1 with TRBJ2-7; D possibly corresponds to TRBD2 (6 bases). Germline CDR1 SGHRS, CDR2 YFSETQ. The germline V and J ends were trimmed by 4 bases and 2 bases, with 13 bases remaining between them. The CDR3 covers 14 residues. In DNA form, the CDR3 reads TGCGCCAGCAGCCCCGCGGGGTCGACCTACGAGCAGTACTTC. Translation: CASSPAGSTYEQYF.

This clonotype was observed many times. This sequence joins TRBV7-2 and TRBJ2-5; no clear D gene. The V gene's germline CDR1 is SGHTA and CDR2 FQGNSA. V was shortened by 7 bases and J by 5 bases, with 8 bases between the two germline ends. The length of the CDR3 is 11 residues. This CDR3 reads CASTSRETQYF. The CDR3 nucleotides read TGTGCCAGCACCTCTCGGGAGACCCAGTACTTC.

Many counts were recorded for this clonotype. CDR3 amino acids: CASTLPGQSGTEAFF. CDR3 DNA sequence: TGTGCCAGCACTCTCCCGGGGCAAAGTGGCACTGAAGCTTTCTTT. This sequence joins TRBV12-3 or TRBV12-4 and TRBJ1-1; tentative D call: TRBD1 (5 bases). This CDR3 is 15 amino acids long. Trimming removed 7 bases from V and 4 bases from J, with 19 bases in between.

DNA of the CDR3: TGTGCCAGCAGTGCGGGGGATGAAAAACTGTTTTTT. Translating gives CASSAGDEKLFF. The chain couples TRBV5-4 to TRBJ1-4, with a weak D call TRBD1 (5 bases). The CDR3 extends over 12 amino acids. In germline, CDR1 is SGHNT, CDR2 YYREEE (reference sequence). The V end was cut by 5 bases, the J end by 6 bases, with 8 bases between. The full variable domain, completed using reference TRBV5-4 and TRBJ1-4, is ETGVTQSPTHLIKTRGQQVTLRCSSQSGHNTVSWYQQALGQGPQFIFQYYREEENGRGNFPPRFSGLQFPNYSSELNVNALELDDSALYLCASSAGDEKLFFGSGTQLSVL.

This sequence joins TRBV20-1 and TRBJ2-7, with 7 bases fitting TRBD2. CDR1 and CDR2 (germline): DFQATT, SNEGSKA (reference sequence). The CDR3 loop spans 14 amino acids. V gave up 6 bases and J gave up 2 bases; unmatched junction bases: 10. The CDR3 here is CSAPHGRGAYEQYF. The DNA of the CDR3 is TGCAGTGCCCCCCATGGACGGGGGGCCTACGAGCAGTACTTC.

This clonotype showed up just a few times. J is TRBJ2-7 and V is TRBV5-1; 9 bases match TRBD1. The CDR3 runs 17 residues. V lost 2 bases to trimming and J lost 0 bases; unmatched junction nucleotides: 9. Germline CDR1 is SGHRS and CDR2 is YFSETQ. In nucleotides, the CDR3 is TGCGCCAGCAGCTTTGGACAGGGGTCGCAGAGCTCCTACGAGCAGTACTTC. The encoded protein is CASSFGQGSQSSYEQYF.

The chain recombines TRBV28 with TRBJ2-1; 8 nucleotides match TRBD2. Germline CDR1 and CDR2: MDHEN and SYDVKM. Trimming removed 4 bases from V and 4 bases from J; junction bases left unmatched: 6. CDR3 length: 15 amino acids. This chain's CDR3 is CASSYGPSGYNEQFF. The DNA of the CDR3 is TGTGCCAGCAGTTATGGGCCTAGCGGGTACAATGAGCAGTTCTTC. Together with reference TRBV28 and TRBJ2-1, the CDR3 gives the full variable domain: DVKVTQSSRYLVKRTGEKVFLECVQDMDHENMFWYRQDPGLGLRLIYFSYDVKMKEKGDIPEGYSVSREKKERFSLILESASTNQTSMYLCASSYGPSGYNEQFFGPGTRLTVL.

The CDR3 loop is CSVGADGQSYNEQFF. CDR3 sequence (DNA): TGCAGCGTTGGCGCGGACGGACAATCCTACAATGAGCAGTTCTTC. The V gene is TRBV29-1, the J gene TRBJ2-1; maybe TRBD1 (5 bases). V lost 4 bases, J lost 1 base, and 14 bases lay in between. CDR3 length: 15 residues. The germline V gene encodes CDR1 SQVTM and CDR2 ANQGSEA.

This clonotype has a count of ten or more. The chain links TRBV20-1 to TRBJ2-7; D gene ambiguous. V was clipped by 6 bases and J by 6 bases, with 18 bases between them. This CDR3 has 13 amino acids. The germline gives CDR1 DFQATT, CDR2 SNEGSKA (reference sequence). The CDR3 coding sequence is TGCAGTGCCGCCCGTGGAAGGTCGGGCGAGCAGTACTTC. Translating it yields CSAARGRSGEQYF.

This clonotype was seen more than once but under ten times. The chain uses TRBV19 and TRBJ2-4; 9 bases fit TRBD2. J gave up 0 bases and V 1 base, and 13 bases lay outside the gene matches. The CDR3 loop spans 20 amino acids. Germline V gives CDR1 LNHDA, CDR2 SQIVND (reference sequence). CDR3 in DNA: TGTGCCAGTAGTATAGGCCGGGCTAGCGGGACGGAACTAGCCAAAAACATTCAGTACTTC. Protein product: CASSIGRASGTELAKNIQYF.

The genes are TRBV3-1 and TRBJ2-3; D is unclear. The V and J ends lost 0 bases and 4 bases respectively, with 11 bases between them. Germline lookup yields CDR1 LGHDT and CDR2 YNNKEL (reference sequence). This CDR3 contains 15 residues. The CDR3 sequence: CASSQDLVGPDTQYF. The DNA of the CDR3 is TGTGCCAGCAGCCAAGATCTGGTCGGGCCAGATACGCAGTATTTT.

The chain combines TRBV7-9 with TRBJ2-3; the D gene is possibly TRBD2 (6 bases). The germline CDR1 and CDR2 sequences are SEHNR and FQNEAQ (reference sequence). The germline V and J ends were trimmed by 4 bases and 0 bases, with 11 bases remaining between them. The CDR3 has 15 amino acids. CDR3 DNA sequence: TGTGCCAGCAGCTCTAGAAGCGGGAGCACAGATACGCAGTATTTT. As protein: CASSSRSGSTDTQYF.

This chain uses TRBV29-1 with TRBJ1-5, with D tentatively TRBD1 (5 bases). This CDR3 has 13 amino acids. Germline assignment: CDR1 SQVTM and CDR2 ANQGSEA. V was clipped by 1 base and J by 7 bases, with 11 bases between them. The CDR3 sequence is CSVEAGVGQPQHF. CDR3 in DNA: TGCAGCGTTGAAGCGGGGGTAGGACAGCCCCAGCATTTT.

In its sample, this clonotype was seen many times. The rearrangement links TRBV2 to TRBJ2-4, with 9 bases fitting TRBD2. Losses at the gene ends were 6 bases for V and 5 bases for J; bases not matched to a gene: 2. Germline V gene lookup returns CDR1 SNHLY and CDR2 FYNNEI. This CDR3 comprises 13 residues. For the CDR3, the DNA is TGTGCCAGCAGGCGGACTAGCGAAAACATTCAGTACTTC. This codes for CASRRTSENIQYF.